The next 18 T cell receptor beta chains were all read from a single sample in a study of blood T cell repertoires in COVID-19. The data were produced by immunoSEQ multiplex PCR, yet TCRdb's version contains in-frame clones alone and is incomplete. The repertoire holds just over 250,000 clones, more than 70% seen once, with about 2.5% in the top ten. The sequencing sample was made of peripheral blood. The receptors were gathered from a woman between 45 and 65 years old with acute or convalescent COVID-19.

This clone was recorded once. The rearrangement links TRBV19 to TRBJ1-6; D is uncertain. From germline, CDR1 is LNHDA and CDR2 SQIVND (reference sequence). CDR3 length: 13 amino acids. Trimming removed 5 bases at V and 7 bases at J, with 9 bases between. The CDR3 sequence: CASSLRQNSPLHF. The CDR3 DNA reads TGTGCCAGTAGTCTCCGACAAAATTCACCCCTCCACTTT.

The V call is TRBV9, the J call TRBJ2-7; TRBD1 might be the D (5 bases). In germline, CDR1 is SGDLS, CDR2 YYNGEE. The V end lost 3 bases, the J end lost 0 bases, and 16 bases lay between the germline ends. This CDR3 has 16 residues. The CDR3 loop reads CASSALSRARSYEQYF. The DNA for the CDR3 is TGTGCCAGCAGCGCCCTCTCCAGGGCCCGCTCCTACGAGCAGTACTTC. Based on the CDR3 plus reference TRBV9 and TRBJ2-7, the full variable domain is DSGVTQTPKHLITATGQRVTLRCSPRSGDLSVYWYQQSLDQGLQFLIQYYNGEERAKGNILERFSAQQFPDLHSELNLSSLELGDSALYFCASSALSRARSYEQYFGPGTRLTVT.

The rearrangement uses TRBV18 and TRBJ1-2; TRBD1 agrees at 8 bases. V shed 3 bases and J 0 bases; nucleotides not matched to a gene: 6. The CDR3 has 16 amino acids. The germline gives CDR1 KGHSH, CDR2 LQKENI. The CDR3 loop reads CASSPDDRGANYGYTF. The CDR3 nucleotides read TGTGCCAGCTCACCTGACGACAGGGGTGCTAACTATGGCTACACCTTC.

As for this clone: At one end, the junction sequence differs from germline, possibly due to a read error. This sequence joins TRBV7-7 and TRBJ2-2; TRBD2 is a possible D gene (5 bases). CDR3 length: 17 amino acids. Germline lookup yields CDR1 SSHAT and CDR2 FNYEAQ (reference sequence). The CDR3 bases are TGTGCTAGCAGCTTAGGTCGGAGGAAGGCTAACACCGGGGAGCTGTTTTTT. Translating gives CASSLGRRKANTGELFF.

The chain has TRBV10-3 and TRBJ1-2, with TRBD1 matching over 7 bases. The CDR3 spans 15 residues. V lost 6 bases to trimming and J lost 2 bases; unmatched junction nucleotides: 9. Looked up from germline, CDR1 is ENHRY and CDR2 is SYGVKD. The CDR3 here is CAIRMGQLVNYGYTF. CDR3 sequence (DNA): TGTGCCATCAGGATGGGACAGTTGGTCAACTATGGCTACACCTTC.

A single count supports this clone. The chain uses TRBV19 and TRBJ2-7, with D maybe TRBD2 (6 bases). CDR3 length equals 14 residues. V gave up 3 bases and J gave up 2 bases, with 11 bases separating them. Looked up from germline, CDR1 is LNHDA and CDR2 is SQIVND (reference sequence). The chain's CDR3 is CASSIGTSTYEQYF. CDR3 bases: TGTGCCAGTAGTATCGGGACTTCTACCTACGAGCAGTACTTC.

The chain's CDR3 is CASSPFSGGTEAFF. CDR3 coding DNA: TGTGCCAGCTCACCGTTTTCGGGGGGCACTGAAGCTTTCTTT. V gene TRBV18 combines with J gene TRBJ1-1; tentative D call: TRBD1 (5 bases). Trimming shortened V by 3 bases and J by 4 bases, and 12 bases separated the two germline ends. This CDR3 is 14 amino acids long. Per germline, CDR1 KGHSH and CDR2 LQKENI.

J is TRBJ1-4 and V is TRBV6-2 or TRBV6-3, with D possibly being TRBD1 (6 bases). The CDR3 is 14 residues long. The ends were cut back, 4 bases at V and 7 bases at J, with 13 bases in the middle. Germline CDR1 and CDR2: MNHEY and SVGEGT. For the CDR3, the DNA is TGTGCCAGCAGTTTACAGGGCGTGGGTGAAAAACTGTTTTTT. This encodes CASSLQGVGEKLFF.

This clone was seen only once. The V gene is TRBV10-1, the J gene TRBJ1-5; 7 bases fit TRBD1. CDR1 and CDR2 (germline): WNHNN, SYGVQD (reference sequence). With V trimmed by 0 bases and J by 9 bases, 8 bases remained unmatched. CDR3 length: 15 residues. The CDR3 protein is CASSESRTGPWPQHF. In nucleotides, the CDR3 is TGCGCCAGCAGTGAGTCCCGGACAGGCCCTTGGCCCCAGCATTTT.

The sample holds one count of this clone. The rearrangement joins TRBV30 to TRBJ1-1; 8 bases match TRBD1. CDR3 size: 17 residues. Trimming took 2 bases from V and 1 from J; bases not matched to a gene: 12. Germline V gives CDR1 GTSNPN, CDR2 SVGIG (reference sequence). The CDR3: CAWSRDRGFLSNTEAFF. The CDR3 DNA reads TGTGCCTGGAGTCGCGACAGGGGTTTTTTATCGAACACTGAAGCTTTCTTT.

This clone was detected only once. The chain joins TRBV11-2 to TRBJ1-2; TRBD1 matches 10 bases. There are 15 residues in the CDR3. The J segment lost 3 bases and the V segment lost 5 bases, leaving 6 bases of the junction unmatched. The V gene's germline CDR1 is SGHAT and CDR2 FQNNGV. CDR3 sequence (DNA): TGTGCCAGCAGCGTCCCGGGACAGGGGTACTATGGCTACACCTTC. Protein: CASSVPGQGYYGYTF.

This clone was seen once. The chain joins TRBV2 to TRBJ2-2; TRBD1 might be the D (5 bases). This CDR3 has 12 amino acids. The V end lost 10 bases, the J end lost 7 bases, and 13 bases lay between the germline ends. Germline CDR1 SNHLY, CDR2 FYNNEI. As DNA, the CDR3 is TGTGCCACCTCTAAAAGGGGCGGGGAGCTGTTTTTT. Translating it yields CATSKRGGELFF.

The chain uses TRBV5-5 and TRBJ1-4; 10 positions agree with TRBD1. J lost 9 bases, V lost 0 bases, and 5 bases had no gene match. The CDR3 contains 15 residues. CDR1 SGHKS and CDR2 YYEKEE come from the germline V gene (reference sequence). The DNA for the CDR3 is TGTGCCAGCAGCTTGGCCGAGGGACAGGGGAAAAAACTGTTTTTT. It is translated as CASSLAEGQGKKLFF.

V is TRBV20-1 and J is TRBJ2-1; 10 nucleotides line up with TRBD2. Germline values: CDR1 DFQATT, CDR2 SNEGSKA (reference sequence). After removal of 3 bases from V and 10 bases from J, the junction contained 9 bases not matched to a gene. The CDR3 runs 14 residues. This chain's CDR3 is CSASRLAGVFEQFF. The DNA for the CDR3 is TGCAGTGCTAGTCGGCTAGCGGGAGTATTCGAGCAGTTCTTC.

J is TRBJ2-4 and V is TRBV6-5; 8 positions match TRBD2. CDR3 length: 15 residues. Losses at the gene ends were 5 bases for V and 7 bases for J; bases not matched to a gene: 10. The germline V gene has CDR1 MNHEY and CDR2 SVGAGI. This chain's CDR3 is CASSPLGRAENIQYF. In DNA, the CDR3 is TGTGCCAGCAGTCCACTCGGGAGGGCAGAGAACATTCAGTACTTC.

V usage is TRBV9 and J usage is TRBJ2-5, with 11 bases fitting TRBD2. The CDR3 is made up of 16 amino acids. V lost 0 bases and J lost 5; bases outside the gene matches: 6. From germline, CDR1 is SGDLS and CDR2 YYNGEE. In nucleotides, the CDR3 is TGTGCCAGCAGCGTAGCTACTAGCGGGAGTGGGGAGACCCAGTACTTC. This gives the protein CASSVATSGSGETQYF.

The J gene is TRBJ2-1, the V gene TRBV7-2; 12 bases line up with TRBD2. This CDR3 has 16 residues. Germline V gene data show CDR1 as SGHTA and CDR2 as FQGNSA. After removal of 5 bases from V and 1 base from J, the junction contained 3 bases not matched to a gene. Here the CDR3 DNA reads TGTGCCAGCAGCCTACTAGCGGGAGGATCCTACAATGAGCAGTTCTTC. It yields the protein CASSLLAGGSYNEQFF. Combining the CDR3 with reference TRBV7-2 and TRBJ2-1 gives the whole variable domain GAGVSQSPSNKVTEKGKDVELRCDPISGHTALYWYRQSLGQGLEFLIYFQGNSAPDKSGLPSDRFSAERTGGSVSTLTIQRTQQEDSAVYLCASSLLAGGSYNEQFFGPGTRLTVL.

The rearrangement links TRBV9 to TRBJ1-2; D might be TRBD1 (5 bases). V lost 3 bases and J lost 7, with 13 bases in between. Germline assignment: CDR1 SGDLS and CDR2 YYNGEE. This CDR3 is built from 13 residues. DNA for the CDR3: TGTGCCAGCAGCGGGTACGTGGGGGGTGGCTACACCTTC. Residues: CASSGYVGGGYTF.